The clone carrying this T cell receptor (beta chain) appeared a few times. Authors' analysis steps: Estimates of nucleated cell counts were drawn from the amplification of reference gene primers. Data came from immunoSEQ multiplex PCR; TCRdb stores just in-frame clones and leaves some out. That table is the source of V, J and clone size, and D and trimming were worked out from the DNA. The table records some 150,000 clones, roughly 83% of them present only once. The data originate from a study of blood T cell repertoires in COVID-19. The CDR3 extends over 14 amino acids. V dropped 6 bases and J dropped 4; count of bases not matched to a gene: 9. Germline loops: CDR1 MNHEY, CDR2 SVGAGI.

The source is a woman older than 75 with acute or convalescent COVID-19. The sample comprised peripheral blood. The J gene is TRBJ2-7, the V gene TRBV6-5; 7 bases line up with TRBD1. The CDR3 sequence is CASRPTRGMYEQYF. The CDR3 nucleotides are TGTGCCAGCAGACCAACCAGGGGGATGTACGAGCAGTACTTC.